The 17 T cell receptor beta chains reported below all come from one sample, sequenced in a study of shared clonotypes between healthy human individuals. Positive CCR7 selection of CD45RO-negative cells yielded the naive CD8 cells, and terminally differentiated effector memory CD45RA+ cells were excluded. Repertoires were generated with immunoSEQ multiplex PCR, while TCRdb's copy carries only in-frame clones and drops some. The sample has about 2,200,000 clones, approximately 94% seen once. The specimen sequenced was naive CD8+ T cells from PBMCs. These receptors were collected from a man aged 18 to 29 in good health. Some clones in this sample may be carry-over from other donors' samples.

The CDR3 coding sequence is TGCGCCAGCAGCCAGAAAGGACGGTGGGGATCGTACGAGCAGTACTTC. Translation gives CASSQKGRWGSYEQYF. The chain is built from TRBV4-1 and TRBJ2-7, with no clear D. This CDR3 is 16 amino acids long. Trimming removed 3 bases from V and 4 bases from J, with 19 bases in between. Germline loops: CDR1 MGHRA, CDR2 YSYEKL.

This chain connects TRBV2 to TRBJ2-5; no reliable D call. CDR1 is SNHLY, CDR2 FYNNEI, per germline. CDR3 length: 14 residues. The V gene lost 6 bases and the J gene lost 5 bases, with 16 bases spanning the gap. The CDR3 spells CASRGSAYEETQYF. CDR3 nucleotide sequence: TGTGCCAGCAGGGGGTCAGCCTATGAGGAGACCCAGTACTTC.

The J gene is TRBJ1-1, the V gene TRBV5-1; D not certain. CDR1 and CDR2 (germline): SGHRS, YFSETQ. Trimming shortened V by 5 bases and J by 1 base, and 9 bases separated the two germline ends. This CDR3 spans 13 amino acids. The CDR3 region is CASRGSGNTEAFF. The CDR3 DNA reads as TGCGCCAGCAGAGGGTCAGGGAACACTGAAGCTTTCTTT.

The J gene is TRBJ2-3, the V gene TRBV7-9; the match to TRBD1 covers 9 bases. CDR3 length: 15 residues. The junction had 7 bases not matched to a gene; V was cut back by 7 bases and J by 2 bases. Germline CDR1 reads SEHNR; CDR2 reads FQNEAQ (reference sequence). CDR3 DNA sequence: TGTGCCAGCACGAAGGACAGGGGAGTCACAGATACGCAGTATTTT. Translating it yields CASTKDRGVTDTQYF.

On this clone itself: This specimen includes other DNA sequences encoding the same CDR3. The chain couples TRBV11-2 to TRBJ2-5; no firm D call. Germline loops: CDR1 SGHAT, CDR2 FQNNGV. The CDR3 contains 12 residues. V lost 5 bases and J 4 bases, leaving 8 bases between the germline ends. This chain's CDR3 is CASSPRAETQYF. The CDR3 bases are TGTGCCAGCAGCCCCCGGGCAGAGACCCAGTACTTC.

As for this clone: The same CDR3 can be traced to other DNA sequences in this sample. V and J are TRBV5-1 and TRBJ1-5, with D unresolved. Germline V CDR1 and CDR2: SGHRS, YFSETQ. This CDR3 has 13 amino acids. The V gene lost 0 bases and the J gene lost 1 base, with 2 bases spanning the gap. CDR3 sequence reads: CASSLGSNQPQHF. The DNA for the CDR3 is TGCGCCAGCAGCTTGGGAAGCAATCAGCCCCAGCATTTT.

The chain employs TRBV27 and TRBJ2-5; weak D call: TRBD2 (6 bases). In germline, CDR1 is MNHEY, CDR2 SMNVEV (reference sequence). The CDR3 runs 16 residues. V was cut by 3 bases and J by 3 bases, with 17 bases left in between. The CDR3 spells CASSFLAGRGEETQYF. The CDR3, as DNA: TGTGCCAGCAGTTTCCTCGCGGGACGTGGCGAAGAGACCCAGTACTTC.

Concerning this clone itself: Different DNA sequences within this sample yield the same CDR3. This chain links TRBV27 with TRBJ1-5, with 9 positions matching TRBD1. This CDR3 has 14 amino acids. The V segment lost 6 bases and the J segment 2 bases; nucleotides outside the gene matches: 2. CDR1 is MNHEY and CDR2 is SMNVEV in the germline V gene (reference sequence). CDR3 DNA: TGTGCCAGCAGGGACAGGGGTCGCAATCAGCCCCAGCATTTT. It translates to CASRDRGRNQPQHF.

This clone has a single count. V is TRBV2 and J is TRBJ2-1; D not resolved. Germline V gives CDR1 SNHLY, CDR2 FYNNEI. Trimming shortened V by 5 bases and J by 7 bases, and 9 bases separated the two germline ends. The CDR3 runs 12 residues. CDR3: CASSRLGNEQFF. CDR3 nucleotide sequence: TGTGCCAGCAGTCGACTGGGGAATGAGCAGTTCTTC.

The chain recombines TRBV27 with TRBJ2-2, with a weak D call TRBD1 (6 bases). Per the germline V gene, CDR1 is MNHEY and CDR2 is SMNVEV (reference sequence). CDR3 length equals 15 residues. Trimming pared 4 bases from V and 6 bases from J, leaving 15 bases between. DNA for the CDR3: TGTGCCAGCAGTTCCAGGGGCTTAAGGGCCGGGGAGCTGTTTTTT. Encoded protein: CASSSRGLRAGELFF.

The chain recombines TRBV5-1 with TRBJ2-1, with a possible D match to TRBD2 (6 bases). CDR1 SGHRS and CDR2 YFSETQ come from the germline V gene. V was clipped by 0 bases and J by 3 bases, with 13 bases between them. The CDR3 runs 16 residues. CDR3 region: CASSLVGGGGYNEQFF. CDR3 nucleotides: TGCGCCAGCAGCTTGGTCGGGGGTGGAGGCTACAATGAGCAGTTCTTC.

V is TRBV7-9 and J is TRBJ2-7; 9 positions agree with TRBD1. This CDR3 spans 12 amino acids. Germline V CDR1 and CDR2: SEHNR, FQNEAQ (reference sequence). Trimming cost V 6 bases and J 3 bases; bases outside gene matches: 0. The CDR3 coding sequence is TGTGCCAGCAGGGACAGGGGCTACGAGCAGTACTTC. Its protein product is CASRDRGYEQYF.

The V gene is TRBV5-6, the J gene TRBJ2-7, with 13 bases that match TRBD2. The germline gives CDR1 SGHDT, CDR2 YYEEEE. This CDR3 contains 16 residues. V lost 4 bases and J lost 0; bases outside the gene matches: 4. CDR3 loop: CASSEGLAGTSYEQYF. The DNA for the CDR3 is TGTGCCAGCAGCGAGGGACTAGCGGGGACCTCCTACGAGCAGTACTTC.

J is TRBJ2-5 and V is TRBV19; 7 nucleotides match TRBD1. The trim removed 4 bases at V and 4 bases at J, leaving 6 bases unmatched. CDR3 length: 14 amino acids. Germline CDR1 is LNHDA and CDR2 is SQIVND (reference sequence). The chain's CDR3 is CASSKYRGRETQYF. The CDR3, as DNA: TGTGCCAGTAGTAAATACAGGGGTAGAGAGACCCAGTACTTC.

The chain couples TRBV29-1 to TRBJ1-3, with D perhaps TRBD1 (6 bases). The CDR3 is 14 amino acids. Germline V gene data show CDR1 as SQVTM and CDR2 as ANQGSEA. Trimming pared 6 bases from V and 0 bases from J, leaving 12 bases between. CDR3: CSVAGTPSGNTIYF. As DNA, the CDR3 is TGCAGCGTGGCCGGGACACCCTCTGGAAACACCATATATTTT.

A note on this clone: Other DNA sequences in the same sample also yield this CDR3. The rearrangement links TRBV7-9 to TRBJ1-2, with 12 bases that match TRBD1. Looked up from germline, CDR1 is SEHNR and CDR2 is FQNEAQ (reference sequence). The junction had 2 bases not matched to a gene; V was cut back by 3 bases and J by 6 bases. The CDR3 extends over 14 amino acids. In nucleotides, the CDR3 is TGTGCCAGCAGCTTGGGACAGGGGGCGAATGGCTACACCTTC. It codes for CASSLGQGANGYTF.

The chain employs TRBV6-5 and TRBJ2-3; 10 nucleotides align to TRBD2. The CDR3 length is 16 residues. Germline V gives CDR1 MNHEY, CDR2 SVGAGI. The V gene end was trimmed by 2 bases and the J gene end by 4 bases; junction bases not matched to a gene: 6. CDR3 loop: CASSYSLAGDPDTQYF. CDR3 sequence (DNA): TGTGCCAGCAGTTACAGCCTAGCGGGAGACCCAGATACGCAGTATTTT.